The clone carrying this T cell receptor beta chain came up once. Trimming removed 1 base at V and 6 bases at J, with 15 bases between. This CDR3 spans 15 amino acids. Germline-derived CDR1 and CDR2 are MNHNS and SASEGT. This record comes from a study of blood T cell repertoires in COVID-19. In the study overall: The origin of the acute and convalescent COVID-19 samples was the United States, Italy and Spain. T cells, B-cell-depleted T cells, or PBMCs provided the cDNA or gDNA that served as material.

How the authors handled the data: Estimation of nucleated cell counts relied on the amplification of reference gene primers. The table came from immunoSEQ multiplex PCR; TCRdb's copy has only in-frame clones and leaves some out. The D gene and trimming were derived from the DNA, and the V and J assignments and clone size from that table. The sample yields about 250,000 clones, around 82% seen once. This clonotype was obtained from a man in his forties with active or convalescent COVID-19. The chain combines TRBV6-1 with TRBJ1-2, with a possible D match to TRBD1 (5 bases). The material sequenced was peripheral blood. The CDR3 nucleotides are TGTGCCAGCAGTGAAGGGGTGAGGCTAGGGGATGGCTACACCTTC. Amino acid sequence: CASSEGVRLGDGYTF.